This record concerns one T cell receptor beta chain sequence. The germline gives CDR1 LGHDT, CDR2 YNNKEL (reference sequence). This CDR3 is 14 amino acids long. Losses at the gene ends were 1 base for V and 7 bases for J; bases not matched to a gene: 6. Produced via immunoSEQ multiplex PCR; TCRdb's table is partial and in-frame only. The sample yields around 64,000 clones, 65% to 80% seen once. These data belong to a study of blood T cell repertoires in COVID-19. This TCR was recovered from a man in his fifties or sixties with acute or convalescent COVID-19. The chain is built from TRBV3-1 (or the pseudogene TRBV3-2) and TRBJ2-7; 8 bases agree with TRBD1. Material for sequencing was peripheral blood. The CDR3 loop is CASSQVQGAEEQYF. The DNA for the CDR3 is TGTGCCAGCAGCCAAGTTCAGGGGGCGGAAGAGCAGTACTTC.